What follows describes a single T cell receptor (beta chain). This clonotype was picked up many times. Its antigen target is currently unknown. Per-base quality was not reported, and no clone a single base away is much larger than it. The sequencing machine was an Illumina HiSeq 2000. Multiplex PCR amplification was used to build the TCR beta chain libraries. High-throughput sequencing was used to analyze the amplified TCR beta chain products. Through fastp at Q25 and MiXCR, TCRdb rebuilt clones from the public reads, retaining in-frame beta chains. Identical CDR3 proteins give one entry, which carries the most common genes and DNA. The table for this sample lists 15,000 or so distinct CDR3 sequences; roughly 48% of them were counted only once. The top ten hold around 30% of the sample. This specimen belongs to a study of breast tumors, draining lymph nodes, adjacent tissues (dated by TCRdb to about 2016). For context, the study as a whole: The study compared TCR beta repertoires across tumor, adjacent nontumor tissue and axillary lymph nodes from breast cancer patients. The study was designed to assess the relationships and possible T-cell exchange between tumor, surrounding tissue and draining lymph node repertoires in human breast cancer. What the work shows at the level of the full study, not this receptor alone: Tumor T-cell repertoires showed less diversity than lymph node repertoires and more diversity than nontumor tissue repertoires, and tumor T-cell repertoires showed preferential V and J gene usage. A scenario in which most tumor T cells derive from the lymph node and then expand within tumor tissue was judged to be consistent with the data. Rather than being directly demonstrated, the conclusion that tumor T cells originate in lymph nodes was presented as consistent with a hypothesis. Tumor and nontumor tissue repertoires were significantly more similar in luminal-like than in basal-like breast cancer.

From cysteine to phenylalanine, the CDR3 is 15 amino acids long. Only the CDR3 part of the read is kept: 45 bases, read in frame from the first base. Between the V and J ends, shortened by 7 bases and 3 bases respectively, the junction contains 17 bases. The germline V gene yields MNHNS for CDR1 and SASEGT for CDR2. The adjacent samples were made up of nontumor breast tissue that surrounded the tumor. Sequences were obtained from tumor-adjacent breast tissue. This clonotype originated in a female donor with breast cancer. Some clones in this sample may be carry-over from other donors' samples. The chain links TRBV6-1 with TRBJ2-3; confidence is insufficient to name the D gene. The CDR3 loop reads CASNPPHKGTDTQYF. In nucleotides, the sequence is TGTGCCAGCAACCCCCCACACAAAGGTACAGATACGCAGTATTTT.